This T cell receptor beta chain was sequenced for a study of response to subunit inactivated influenza vaccine. Regarding the study as a whole: There was a suggestion from the authors that each seasonal influenza vaccination recruits few new T cells.

Comments on this clonotype: What it recognizes is unknown.

Losses at the gene ends were 10 bases for V and 1 base for J; bases not matched to a gene: 2. CDR3 length equals 12 residues. CDR1 is MDHEN, CDR2 SYDVKM, per germline. TCRdb ran MiXCR on the RT-PCR reads and lists one entry per CDR3 protein. The sample lists about 500,000 distinct CDR3 sequences; 16% were seen once. The starting material was CD4+ T cells sorted from PBMCs, obtained less than 25 months after vaccination. This TCR derives from a man between 50 and 75 years old who received an inactivated influenza vaccine. V gene TRBV28 combines with J gene TRBJ2-7, with 9 bases lining up with TRBD2. The CDR3 is CATGLASYEQYF. CDR3 DNA: TGTGCCACCGGACTAGCGTCCTACGAGCAGTACTTC.